This T cell receptor beta chain is from a study of blood T cell repertoires in COVID-19. CDR1 and CDR2 (germline): MRHNA, SNTAGT. Trimming left V 7 bases short and J 9 bases short, with 11 bases between. The CDR3 has 11 residues. The cohort comprised adults aged 18 to 89 years residing in approximately 25 US areas. Participants in the exposed group had met a COVID-19 case in the 2 weeks before joining the study. Clones were read by immunoSEQ multiplex PCR, and TCRdb kept only the in-frame ones, dropping some. The sample has over 250,000 clones, roughly 85% seen once. This clonotype was sampled from a man in his forties or fifties who had been exposed to COVID-19. The chain couples TRBV6-4 to TRBJ2-3; no clear D. Material for sequencing was PBMCs or T cells enriched from blood (not recorded which). Here the CDR3 reads CASTRWVTQYF. The DNA of the CDR3 is TGTGCCAGCACTAGATGGGTAACGCAGTATTTT.